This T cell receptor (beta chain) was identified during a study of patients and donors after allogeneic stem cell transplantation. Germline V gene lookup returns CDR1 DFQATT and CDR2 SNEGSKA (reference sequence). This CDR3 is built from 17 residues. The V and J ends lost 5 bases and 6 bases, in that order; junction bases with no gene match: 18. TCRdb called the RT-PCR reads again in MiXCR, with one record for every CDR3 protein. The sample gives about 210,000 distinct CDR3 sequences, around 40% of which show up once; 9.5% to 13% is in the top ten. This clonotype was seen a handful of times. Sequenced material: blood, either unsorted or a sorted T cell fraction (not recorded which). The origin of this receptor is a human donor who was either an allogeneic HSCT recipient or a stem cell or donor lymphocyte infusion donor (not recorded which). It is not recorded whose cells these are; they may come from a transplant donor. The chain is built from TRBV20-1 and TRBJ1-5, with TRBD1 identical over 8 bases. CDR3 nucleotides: TGCAGTGCTCCGGACCCCAAACTTGGCAGGGGGCTTCAGCCCCAGCATTTT. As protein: CSAPDPKLGRGLQPQHF.